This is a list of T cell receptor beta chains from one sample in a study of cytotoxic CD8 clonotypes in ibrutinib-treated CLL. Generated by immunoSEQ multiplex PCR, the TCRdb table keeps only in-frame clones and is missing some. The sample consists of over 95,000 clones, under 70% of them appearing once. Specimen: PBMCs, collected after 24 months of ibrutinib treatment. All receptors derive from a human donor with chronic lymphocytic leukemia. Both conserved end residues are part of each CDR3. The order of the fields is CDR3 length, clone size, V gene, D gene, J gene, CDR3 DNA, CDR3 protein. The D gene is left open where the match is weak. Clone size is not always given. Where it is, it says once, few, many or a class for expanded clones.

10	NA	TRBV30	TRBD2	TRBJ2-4	TGTGCCTGGGGGACTAGTAACATGCACTTC	CAWGTSNMHF
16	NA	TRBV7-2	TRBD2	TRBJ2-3	TGTGCCAGCAGCTTAGGGGGTAGCGGGATCACAGATACGCAGTATTTT	CASSLGGSGITDTQYF
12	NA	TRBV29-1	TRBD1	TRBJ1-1	TGCAGCGTCCAGGGGGCAAGGACTGAAGCTTTCTTT	CSVQGARTEAFF
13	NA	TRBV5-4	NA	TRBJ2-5	TGTGCCAGCAGCTTGGGGCAGCAAGAGACCCAGTACTTC	CASSLGQQETQYF
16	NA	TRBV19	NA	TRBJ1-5	TGTGCCAGTAGTGAGTTCGGGTTATCCGGCAATCAGCCCCAGCATTTT	CASSEFGLSGNQPQHF
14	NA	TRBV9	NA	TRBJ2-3	TGTGCCAGCAGCGACGGCAAGGTCTCAGATACGCAGTATTTT	CASSDGKVSDTQYF
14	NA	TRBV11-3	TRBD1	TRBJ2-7	TGTGCCAGCACCCACACAGGGGGCGCGTACGAGCAGTACTTC	CASTHTGGAYEQYF
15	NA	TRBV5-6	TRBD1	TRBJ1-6	TGTGCCAGCACCCCGTTCTCTAGACAGGGCTCACCCCTCCACTTT	CASTPFSRQGSPLHF
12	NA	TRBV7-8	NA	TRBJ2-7	TGTGCCAGCAGCTTAGCAGGGATCGAGCAGTACTTC	CASSLAGIEQYF
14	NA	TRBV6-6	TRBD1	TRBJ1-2	TGTGCCAGCAGTTCCTCAGGGGGTCCTTATGGCTACACCTTC	CASSSSGGPYGYTF
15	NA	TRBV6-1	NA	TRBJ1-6	TGTGCCAGCAGTCGGACAGACTCCTATAATTCACCCCTCCACTTT	CASSRTDSYNSPLHF
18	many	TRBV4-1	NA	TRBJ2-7	TGCGCCAGCAGCCAAGAATCCAGAGGAACGGGGGTTTCCTACGAGCAGTACTTC	CASSQESRGTGVSYEQYF
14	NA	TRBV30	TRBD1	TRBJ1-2	TGTGCCTGGAGGGCCCGACAGGGAAACTATGGCTACACCTTC	CAWRARQGNYGYTF
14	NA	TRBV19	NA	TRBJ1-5	TGTGCCAGTAGCCATACAGGGTTGAGTCAGCCCCAGCATTTT	CASSHTGLSQPQHF
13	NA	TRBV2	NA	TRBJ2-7	TGTGCCAGCAGTGAGGGGCCGCCCTACGAGCAGTACTTC	CASSEGPPYEQYF
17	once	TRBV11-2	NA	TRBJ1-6	TGTGCCAGCAGCTTACTTCTGGTCCCGGTTTATAATTCACCCCTCCACTTT	CASSLLLVPVYNSPLHF
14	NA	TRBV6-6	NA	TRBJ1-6	TGTGCCAGCAGTCCAAGCTCCTATAATTCACCCCTCCACTTT	CASSPSSYNSPLHF
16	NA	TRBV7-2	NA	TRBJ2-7	TGTGCCAGCAGCTTATTTGGAGTTGGTGCGGCCTACGAGCAGTACTTC	CASSLFGVGAAYEQYF
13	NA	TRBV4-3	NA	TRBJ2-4	TGCGCCAGCAGCCAGGCCCTCGAGGACATTCAGTACTTC	CASSQALEDIQYF
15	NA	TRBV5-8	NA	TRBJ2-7	TGTGCCAGCAGCTTGGCGACACATAACCCTGCCGAGCAGTACTTC	CASSLATHNPAEQYF
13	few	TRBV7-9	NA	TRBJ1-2	TGTGCCAGCAACCAGGAGTTATTCAGTGGCTACACCTTC	CASNQELFSGYTF
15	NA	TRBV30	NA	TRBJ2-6	TGTGCCTGGAGTGAAATTGGGGTTGGGGCCAACGTCCTGACTTTC	CAWSEIGVGANVLTF
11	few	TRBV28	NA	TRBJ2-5	TGTGCCAGCTGGGCCCAGGAGACCCAGTACTTC	CASWAQETQYF
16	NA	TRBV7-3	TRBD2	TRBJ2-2	TGTGCCAGCAGCCTCATGGCGGGGGTGAACACCGGGGAGCTGTTTTTT	CASSLMAGVNTGELFF
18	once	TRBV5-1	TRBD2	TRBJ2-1	TGCGCCAGCAGCCCCCAAAGGACTAGCGGGGCGGCCTACAATGAGCAGTTCTTC	CASSPQRTSGAAYNEQFF
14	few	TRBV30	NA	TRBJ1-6	TGTGCCTGGACCGGGATCTCCTATAATTCACCCCTCCACTTT	CAWTGISYNSPLHF
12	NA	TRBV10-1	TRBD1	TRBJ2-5	TGCGCCAGCAGCAGGGGGCCGGAGACCCAGTACTTC	CASSRGPETQYF
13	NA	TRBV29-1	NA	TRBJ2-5	TGCAGCGTTGAAGCGAACGCGCAAGAGACCCAGTACTTC	CSVEANAQETQYF
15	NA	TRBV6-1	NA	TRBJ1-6	TGTGCCAGCAGTGAAGCAAACTACTATAATTCACCCCTCCACTTT	CASSEANYYNSPLHF
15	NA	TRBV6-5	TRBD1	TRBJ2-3	TGTGCCAGCAGCTACAGGGGGTTCGGCACAGATACGCAGTATTTT	CASSYRGFGTDTQYF
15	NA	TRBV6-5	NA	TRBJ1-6	TGTGCCAGCAGTTATGAACCCGATTATAATTCACCCCTCCACTTT	CASSYEPDYNSPLHF
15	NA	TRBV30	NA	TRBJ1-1	TGTGCCTGGAGTGTTGCTGCCTTATCGAACACTGAAGCTTTCTTT	CAWSVAALSNTEAFF
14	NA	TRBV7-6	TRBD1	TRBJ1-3	TGTGCCAGCTCAGGGGGGGGCTCTGGAAACACCATATATTTT	CASSGGGSGNTIYF
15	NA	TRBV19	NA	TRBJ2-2	TGTGCCAGTAGTCCAGAACAGGGAGTGGGCGGGGAGCTGTTTTTT	CASSPEQGVGGELFF
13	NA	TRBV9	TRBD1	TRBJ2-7	TGTGCCAGCAGCGAGAGGACAGGAACCCTAGAGTACTTC	CASSERTGTLEYF
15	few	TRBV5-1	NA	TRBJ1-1	TGCGCCAGCAGTCCCGACCCCTTTTTGAACACTGAAGCTTTCTTT	CASSPDPFLNTEAFF
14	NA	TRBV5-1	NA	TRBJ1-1	TGCGCCAGCAGCGATGACGGACTGAACACTGAAGCTTTCTTT	CASSDDGLNTEAFF
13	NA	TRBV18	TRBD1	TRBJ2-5	TGTGCCAGCTCAACCGGACAGGAAGAGACCCAGTACTTC	CASSTGQEETQYF
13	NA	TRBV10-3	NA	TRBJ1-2	TGTGCCGTTAACGGCCCTCAAAACTATGGCTACACCTTC	CAVNGPQNYGYTF
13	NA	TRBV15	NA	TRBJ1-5	TGTGCCACCAGCGGAGCAGGGAATCAGCCCCAGCATTTT	CATSGAGNQPQHF
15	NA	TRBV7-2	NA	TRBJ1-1	TGTGCCAGCAGCTTAGCGGAGGGGATGAACACTGAAGCTTTCTTT	CASSLAEGMNTEAFF
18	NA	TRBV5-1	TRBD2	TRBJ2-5	TGCGCCAGCAGCCCCGGACTAGCGGGGGCCGAACGACAAGAGACCCAGTACTTC	CASSPGLAGAERQETQYF
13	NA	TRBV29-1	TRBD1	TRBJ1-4	TGCAGCGTTACAAGAATGGGGACAGGTGGACTGTTTTTT	CSVTRMGTGGLFF
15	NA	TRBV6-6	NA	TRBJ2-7	TGTGCCAGCAGTTACTCGTACGGGAACTCCTACGAGCAGTACTTC	CASSYSYGNSYEQYF
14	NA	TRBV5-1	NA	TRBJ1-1	TGCGCCAGCAGCCTGGGTCCGGGAGACACTGAAGCTTTCTTT	CASSLGPGDTEAFF